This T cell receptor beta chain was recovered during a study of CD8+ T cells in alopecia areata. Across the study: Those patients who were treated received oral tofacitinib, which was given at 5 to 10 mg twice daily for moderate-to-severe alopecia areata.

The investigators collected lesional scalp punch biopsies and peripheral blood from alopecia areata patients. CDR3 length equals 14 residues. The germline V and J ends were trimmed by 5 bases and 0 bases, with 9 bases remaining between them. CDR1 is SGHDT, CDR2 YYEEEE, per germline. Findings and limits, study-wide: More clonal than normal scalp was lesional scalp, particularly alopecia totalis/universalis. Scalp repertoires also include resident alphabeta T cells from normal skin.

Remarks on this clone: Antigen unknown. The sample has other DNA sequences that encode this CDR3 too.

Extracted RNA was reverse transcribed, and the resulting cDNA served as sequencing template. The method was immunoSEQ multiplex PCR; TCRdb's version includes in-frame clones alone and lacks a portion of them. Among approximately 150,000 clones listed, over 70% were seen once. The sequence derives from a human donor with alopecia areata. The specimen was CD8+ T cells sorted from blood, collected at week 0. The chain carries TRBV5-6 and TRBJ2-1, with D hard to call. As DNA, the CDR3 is TGTGCCAGCAGGTCATGGGGCTCCTACAATGAGCAGTTCTTC. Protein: CASRSWGSYNEQFF.